Shown below are 20 T cell receptor beta chains from a single sample sequenced in a study of cytomegalovirus exposure and HLA in healthy donors (dated by TCRdb to between 2016 and 2019). The library was produced with the immunoSEQ multiplex PCR assay. For the multiplex PCR, a mixture combining 60 forward primers for TCR Vbeta segments and 13 reverse primers for TCR Jbeta segments was used. TCRdb holds this immuneACCESS table with in-frame rearrangements only. Some clones are missing; in checked studies, unresolved V genes explain under half, and the rest has no known cause. Within this sample are 90,000 to 130,000 clones, with nearly 80% of them counted one time only. Around 1.3% of the sample comes from the top ten. The material sequenced was PBMCs. The source is a woman aged 30 to 39 in good health and CMV-seronegative.

This chain uses TRBV13 with TRBJ2-7; D is perhaps TRBD1 (6 bases). The CDR3 length is 16 residues. The V end lost 5 bases, the J end lost 4 bases, and 21 bases lay between the germline ends. Germline V gene sequence: CDR1 PRHDT, CDR2 FYEKMQ (reference sequence). In nucleotides, the CDR3 is TGTGCCAGCAGCGCCGGGACCGGGACATCCTCTTACGAGCAGTACTTC. Its translation is CASSAGTGTSSYEQYF. The variable domain in full, completed from reference TRBV13 and TRBJ2-7, reads AAGVIQSPRHLIKEKRETATLKCYPIPRHDTVYWYQQGPGQDPQFLISFYEKMQSDKGSIPDRFSAQQFSDYHSELNMSSLELGDSALYFCASSAGTGTSSYEQYFGPGTRLTVT.

The chain recombines TRBV7-2 with TRBJ2-5, with 15 bases lining up with TRBD2. V was pared by 5 bases and J by 7 bases, with 11 bases of the junction left unmatched. The CDR3 consists of 17 residues. The V gene's germline CDR1 is SGHTA and CDR2 FQGNSA. In nucleotides, the CDR3 is TGTGCCAGCAGCGAAGGACTAGCGGGAGGGCCGGAAGGGACCCAGTACTTC. This encodes CASSEGLAGGPEGTQYF.

The CDR3 protein is CAWGGYTEAFF. In DNA form, the CDR3 reads TGTGCCTGGGGGGGGTACACTGAAGCTTTCTTT. The rearrangement links TRBV30 to TRBJ1-1, with a weak D call TRBD1 (5 bases). The V gene lost 5 bases and the J gene lost 3 bases, with 7 bases spanning the gap. From germline, CDR1 is GTSNPN and CDR2 SVGIG (reference sequence). This CDR3 has 11 amino acids.

V is TRBV7-8 and J is TRBJ1-1; D is perhaps TRBD1 (6 bases). Germline V gene data show CDR1 as SGHVS and CDR2 as FQNEAQ. V was trimmed by 5 bases and J by 6 bases, leaving 19 bases between them. CDR3 length: 15 amino acids. CDR3 sequence reads: CASSPRRFGGPEAFF. The CDR3 bases are TGTGCCAGCAGCCCCCGGAGGTTCGGGGGGCCTGAAGCTTTCTTT.

This clone was counted between two and nine times. The J gene is TRBJ1-3, the V gene TRBV7-9; tentative D call: TRBD1 (5 bases). Trimming removed 1 base at V and 0 bases at J, with 7 bases between. In germline, CDR1 is SEHNR, CDR2 FQNEAQ (reference sequence). The CDR3 runs to 15 residues. The CDR3 spells CASSLGGTSGNTIYF. DNA of the CDR3: TGTGCCAGCAGCTTAGGGGGCACCTCTGGAAACACCATATATTTT. Variable domain in full (rest from reference TRBV7-9 and TRBJ1-3): DTGVSQNPRHKITKRGQNVTFRCDPISEHNRLYWYRQTLGQGPEFLTYFQNEAQLEKSRLLSDRFSAERPKGSFSTLEIQRTEQGDSAMYLCASSLGGTSGNTIYFGEGSWLTVV.

The chain has TRBV6-1 and TRBJ1-5; maybe TRBD1 (5 bases). V was pared by 2 bases and J by 0 bases, with 11 bases between. The CDR3 has 16 amino acids. In germline, CDR1 is MNHNS, CDR2 SASEGT. The CDR3: CASSEWGRVSNQPQHF. CDR3 sequence (DNA): TGTGCCAGCAGTGAATGGGGCAGGGTTAGCAATCAGCCCCAGCATTTT.

CDR3: CASSVWPRGLKEQYF. The CDR3 coding sequence is TGTGCCAGCAGCGTCTGGCCCAGGGGGCTGAAAGAGCAGTACTTC. The V call is TRBV7-2, the J call TRBJ2-7; 8 bases are a match to TRBD1. The CDR3 length is 15 residues. The V gene end was trimmed by 5 bases and the J gene end by 7 bases; junction bases not matched to a gene: 13. The V gene's germline CDR1 is SGHTA and CDR2 FQGNSA.

This clone has a handful of counts. The rearrangement links TRBV4-2 to TRBJ2-5, with 11 bases lining up with TRBD2. Germline V gene lookup returns CDR1 LGHNA and CDR2 YNFKEQ. With 1 base clipped from V and 5 bases from J, the junction kept 9 bases outside the gene matches. The CDR3 has 17 amino acids. The CDR3 loop is CASSQVSSGGLGETQYF. The DNA for the CDR3 is TGTGCCAGCAGCCAAGTGTCTAGCGGGGGGCTAGGGGAGACCCAGTACTTC.

CDR3 sequence: CASSQGFSSDEQFF. DNA for the CDR3: TGCGCCAGCAGCCAAGGATTTAGCTCTGATGAGCAGTTCTTC. The chain couples TRBV4-3 to TRBJ2-1; D is uncertain. In germline, CDR1 is LGHNA, CDR2 YSLEER. Trimming left V 1 base short and J 8 bases short, with 12 bases between. The CDR3 spans 14 residues.

The rearrangement joins TRBV6-6 to TRBJ2-1; 9 nucleotides align to TRBD2. The CDR3 loop spans 16 amino acids. Germline CDR1 is MNHNY and CDR2 is SVGAGI (reference sequence). V shed 4 bases, J shed 2 bases, and the junction held 6 bases outside the gene matches. The CDR3 nucleotides are TGTGCCAGCAGTTCCCCTAGCGGGACTCCCTACAATGAGCAGTTCTTC. It translates to CASSSPSGTPYNEQFF.

The V call is TRBV9, the J call TRBJ1-6; TRBD1 matches at 9 bases. Trimming cost V 4 bases and J 6 bases; bases outside gene matches: 8. The CDR3 is 16 amino acids. Germline CDR1 reads SGDLS; CDR2 reads YYNGEE. CDR3 nucleotide sequence: TGTGCCAGCAGCCAACTCCGGGACAGGGTTAATTCACCCCTCCACTTT. This sequence encodes CASSQLRDRVNSPLHF.

The gene calls are TRBV28 and TRBJ1-6; tentative D call: TRBD1 (6 bases). The V gene's germline CDR1 is MDHEN and CDR2 SYDVKM. V lost 3 bases and J 7 bases, leaving 7 bases between the germline ends. This CDR3 contains 13 residues. The CDR3 sequence: CASSFRGNSPLHF. The DNA of the CDR3 is TGTGCCAGCAGTTTCAGGGGAAATTCACCCCTCCACTTT.

This clone was observed a few times. The chain has TRBV10-2 and TRBJ2-7, with 10 bases identical to TRBD1. The CDR3 length is 14 residues. Per germline, CDR1 WSHSY and CDR2 SAAADI. Germline trimming cut 6 bases from V and 4 bases from J; bases unmatched to any gene: 6. The CDR3 region has the DNA TGCGCCAGCAGATCAGGACAGGGGGTTTACGAGCAGTACTTC. The encoded protein is CASRSGQGVYEQYF.

The rearrangement links TRBV28 to TRBJ2-1; 7 positions match TRBD1. CDR1 and CDR2 from the germline V gene are MDHEN and SYDVKM. The CDR3 extends over 15 amino acids. The V and J ends lost 6 bases and 0 bases, in that order; junction bases with no gene match: 5. The CDR3 is CASSDRAISYNEQFF. The CDR3 region has the DNA TGTGCCAGCAGCGACAGGGCGATCTCCTACAATGAGCAGTTCTTC.

This clone was detected only a few times. This chain connects TRBV30 to TRBJ2-5, with 8 bases fitting TRBD2. Unmatched junction bases numbered 4, after V lost 0 bases and J lost 7 bases. Germline-derived CDR1 and CDR2 are GTSNPN and SVGIG (reference sequence). The CDR3 contains 13 residues. The CDR3 loop reads CAWSVSREGTQYF. CDR3 in DNA: TGTGCCTGGAGTGTATCTCGGGAGGGGACCCAGTACTTC.

This clone was counted only a few times. V gene TRBV28 combines with J gene TRBJ1-1; D is uncertain. V lost 1 base to trimming and J lost 4 bases, with 13 bases between them. This CDR3 has 15 residues. Germline values: CDR1 MDHEN, CDR2 SYDVKM. The CDR3, as DNA: TGTGCCAGCAGTTTATTTGGAGGCCAGGCCACTGAAGCTTTCTTT. Translated, it gives CASSLFGGQATEAFF.

This clone was seen a handful of times. V usage is TRBV4-3 and J usage is TRBJ2-4, with 8 bases matching TRBD1. The CDR3 covers 16 residues. The J segment lost 0 bases and the V segment lost 2 bases, leaving 3 bases of the junction unmatched. Germline V lookup: CDR1 LGHNA, CDR2 YSLEER. CDR3 protein: CASSQSTGEAKNIQYF. CDR3 in DNA: TGCGCCAGCAGCCAATCGACAGGGGAAGCCAAAAACATTCAGTACTTC.

The chain uses TRBV14 and TRBJ1-1, with 8 bases aligning to TRBD1. V shed 0 bases, J shed 0 bases, and the junction held 0 bases outside the gene matches. Looked up from germline, CDR1 is SGHDN and CDR2 is FVKESK. The CDR3 extends over 15 amino acids. CDR3 in amino acids: CASSQDRGLNTEAFF. The CDR3 DNA sequence: TGTGCCAGCAGCCAAGACAGGGGGCTGAACACTGAAGCTTTCTTT.

The chain links TRBV10-2 to TRBJ2-1, with 9 bases lining up with TRBD2. CDR1 and CDR2 (germline): WSHSY, SAAADI. V shed 7 bases, J shed 9 bases, and the junction held 10 bases outside the gene matches. This CDR3 is 14 amino acids long. In DNA, the CDR3 is TGCGCCAGCAAGGTAGCGGGAGAATTTAGTGAGCAGTTCTTC. Its protein product is CASKVAGEFSEQFF.

The V gene is TRBV4-1, the J gene TRBJ2-7; TRBD2 agrees at 9 bases. This CDR3 has 14 residues. Per the germline V gene, CDR1 is MGHRA and CDR2 is YSYEKL. Trimming removed 5 bases from V and 3 bases from J; junction bases left unmatched: 5. The CDR3 DNA follows: TGCGCCAGCAGCAATAGCGGGAGCGGCTACGAGCAGTACTTC. Translation gives CASSNSGSGYEQYF.